This T cell receptor beta chain was sequenced in a study of blood T cell repertoires in COVID-19. Individuals aged about 18 to 90 years were recruited from fewer than 25 US areas. Donors of Cohort 3 who recovered were those that had two negative PCRs, clearance, or symptom resolution. This CDR3 region has 14 residues. Unmatched junction bases numbered 8, after V lost 5 bases and J lost 6 bases. The V gene's germline CDR1 is MNHEY and CDR2 SMNVEV (reference sequence). The method was immunoSEQ multiplex PCR; TCRdb's version includes in-frame clones alone and lacks a portion of them. There are about 130,000 clones in the sample; around four fifths occur only once, and about 20% lies in the top ten.

The receptor was isolated from a man aged 25-40 years who had recovered from COVID-19. The chain recombines TRBV27 with TRBJ2-3; TRBD1 aligns across 7 bases. Sequencing used PBMCs or T cells enriched from blood (not recorded which). This CDR3 is CASSTGQPGDTQYF. For the CDR3, the DNA is TGTGCCAGCAGTACGGGACAGCCTGGGGATACGCAGTATTTT.